Below, one T cell receptor beta chain is given with its context. Original processing methods: Researchers report that nucleated cell counts were estimated from reference gene primer amplification. Sequencing was performed with immunoSEQ multiplex PCR; in TCRdb, only in-frame clones are kept and a portion is missing. That table is the source of V, J and clone size, and D and trimming were worked out from the DNA. The sample yields tens of thousands of clones, about 86% seen once. These data belong to a study of blood T cell repertoires in COVID-19. Study overall: Some COVID-19 samples were acute and others convalescent; all came from the United States, Italy and Spain.

This CDR3 region has 15 residues. Germline V lookup: CDR1 MDHEN, CDR2 SYDVKM. V lost 3 bases to trimming and J lost 0 bases, with 9 bases between them. This receptor was obtained from an elderly woman with acute or convalescent COVID-19. The sequencing sample was made of peripheral blood. The chain carries TRBV28 and TRBJ2-1; no reliable D call. The CDR3 reads CASSFWRSSYNEQFF. In DNA, the CDR3 is TGTGCCAGCAGTTTCTGGCGGAGCTCCTACAATGAGCAGTTCTTC.